These 20 T cell receptor beta chains came from one sample sequenced in a study of blood T cell repertoires in COVID-19. Sequencing used immunoSEQ multiplex PCR; TCRdb keeps in-frame clones, though not all of them. The sample lists 90,000 to 150,000 clones, approximately 80% seen once, with 7.9% in the top ten. Material: peripheral blood. All receptors derive from a human donor in a cohort sampled during active COVID-19.

This rearrangement joins TRBV2 to TRBJ1-3, with 7 positions matching TRBD1. Germline CDR1 reads SNHLY; CDR2 reads FYNNEI. V was pared by 3 bases and J by 3 bases, with 8 bases of the junction left unmatched. This CDR3 has 16 amino acids. The CDR3 region is CASSDPRTGDGNTIYF. CDR3 bases: TGTGCCAGCAGTGACCCTCGGACAGGTGATGGAAACACCATATATTTT.

This chain uses TRBV30 with TRBJ1-2; 10 bases map to TRBD1. The CDR3 runs 15 residues. CDR1 GTSNPN and CDR2 SVGIG come from the germline V gene (reference sequence). V shed 2 bases and J 8 bases; nucleotides not matched to a gene: 11. The CDR3 sequence: CAWSWAGTGANGYTF. DNA for the CDR3: TGTGCCTGGAGTTGGGCCGGGACAGGGGCTAACGGCTACACCTTC.

V usage is TRBV3-1 (or the pseudogene TRBV3-2) and J usage is TRBJ2-7; 14 bases are shared with TRBD2. CDR1 and CDR2 from the germline V gene are LGHDT and YNNKEL (reference sequence). This CDR3 contains 18 residues. With 0 bases clipped from V and 3 bases from J, the junction kept 7 bases outside the gene matches. This CDR3 is CASSQDFGTSGSGYEQYF. The CDR3 DNA reads as TGTGCCAGCAGCCAAGATTTCGGGACTAGCGGGAGCGGCTACGAGCAGTACTTC.

In its sample, this clone was seen a few times. J is TRBJ2-3 and V is TRBV27; D is possibly TRBD2 (5 bases). CDR1 is MNHEY, CDR2 SMNVEV, per germline (reference sequence). The CDR3 extends over 13 amino acids. V was clipped by 8 bases and J by 6 bases, with 15 bases between them. CDR3 sequence: CASARGSTDTQYF. CDR3 bases: TGTGCCAGCGCCCGAGGGTCCACTGATACGCAGTATTTT.

The V call is TRBV2, the J call TRBJ2-7; no firm D call. V lost 2 bases, J lost 1 base, and 12 bases lay in between. This CDR3 is built from 15 residues. Germline V gene data show CDR1 as SNHLY and CDR2 as FYNNEI. CDR3 DNA sequence: TGTGCCAGCAGTGAACAAACAGTGGAATCCTACGAGCAGTACTTC. Protein product: CASSEQTVESYEQYF.

This clone was found a few times. J is TRBJ2-7 and V is TRBV30; 10 bases align to TRBD1. Trimming cost V 4 bases and J 6 bases; bases outside gene matches: 3. Germline V gives CDR1 GTSNPN, CDR2 SVGIG (reference sequence). The CDR3 spans 12 residues. The CDR3 bases are TGTGCCTGGAACGGACAGGGGGGCGAGCAGTACTTC. Translated, it gives CAWNGQGGEQYF.

This sequence joins TRBV19 and TRBJ2-4; possible D gene TRBD2, 6 bases. CDR3 length equals 14 residues. V was pared by 5 bases and J by 8 bases, with 16 bases between. The V gene's germline CDR1 is LNHDA and CDR2 SQIVND (reference sequence). DNA for the CDR3: TGTGCCAGTAGTTTGGACTATACAGCGGACATTCAGTACTTC. Residues: CASSLDYTADIQYF.

The chain couples TRBV11-2 to TRBJ2-7, with D perhaps TRBD2 (5 bases). The CDR3 covers 14 residues. The V and J ends lost 2 bases and 6 bases respectively, with 14 bases between them. CDR1 and CDR2 from the germline V gene are SGHAT and FQNNGV. CDR3: CASSLLWGEGEQYF. The CDR3, as DNA: TGTGCCAGCAGCTTATTATGGGGTGAGGGCGAGCAGTACTTC.

The chain couples TRBV30 to TRBJ2-7; the D gene is possibly TRBD1 (5 bases). This CDR3 spans 14 amino acids. Between the trimmed V and J ends, which lost 1 base and 3 bases, there was a span of 13 bases. CDR1 is GTSNPN and CDR2 is SVGIG in the germline V gene (reference sequence). In DNA form, the CDR3 reads TGTGCCTGGAGTGAAGGACAACAGTACTACGAGCAGTACTTC. Encoded protein: CAWSEGQQYYEQYF.

The chain recombines TRBV5-4 with TRBJ1-2; D uncertain. Looked up from germline, CDR1 is SGHNT and CDR2 is YYREEE (reference sequence). V was cut by 0 bases and J by 7 bases, with 16 bases left in between. This CDR3 is 15 amino acids long. The CDR3 sequence is CASSLDVTHRPGYTF. The CDR3 DNA follows: TGTGCCAGCAGCTTGGACGTGACACACCGCCCTGGCTACACCTTC.

V usage is TRBV10-2 and J usage is TRBJ1-2; 9 nucleotides align to TRBD1. Germline-derived CDR1 and CDR2 are WSHSY and SAAADI. The CDR3 totals 14 residues. V lost 3 bases, J lost 8 bases, and 7 bases stayed unmatched. The CDR3 coding sequence is TGCGCCAGCAGTGACCGGACAGGGGCGCAGGGCTACACCTTC. Translation: CASSDRTGAQGYTF.

The chain combines TRBV4-1 with TRBJ2-7; TRBD2 is a possible D gene (5 bases). Germline CDR1 reads MGHRA; CDR2 reads YSYEKL. The CDR3 covers 14 residues. The ends were cut back, 1 base at V and 6 bases at J, with 13 bases in the middle. CDR3 residues: CASSQAGNPFEQYF. The CDR3 bases are TGCGCCAGCAGCCAAGCGGGAAATCCGTTCGAGCAGTACTTC.

This clone appeared a single time. The junction and the germline gene differ at one end; a read error may be behind it. The V and J genes are TRBV12-3 or TRBV12-4 and TRBJ1-1; the match to TRBD1 covers 9 bases. The CDR3 is made up of 13 amino acids. The CDR3 nucleotides are TGTGCCAGCAGTGGGACAGGGAACTCTGAAGCTTTCTTT. Its translation is CASSGTGNSEAFF.

The CDR3, as DNA: TGTGCCAGCAGCCCATTTGGGGGGGAGTACTACGAGCAGTACTTC. Encoded protein: CASSPFGGEYYEQYF. The chain recombines TRBV11-2 with TRBJ2-7; 7 bases align to TRBD2. There are 15 residues in the CDR3. Per the germline V gene, CDR1 is SGHAT and CDR2 is FQNNGV. Trimming took 5 bases from V and 3 from J; bases not matched to a gene: 10. The full variable domain, rest sourced from reference TRBV11-2 and TRBJ2-7, is EAGVAQSPRYKIIEKRQSVAFWCNPISGHATLYWYQQILGQGPKLLIQFQNNGVVDDSQLPKDRFSAERLKGVDSTLKIQPAKLEDSAVYLCASSPFGGEYYEQYFGPGTRLTVT.

This clone was picked up one time. CDR3 sequence (DNA): TGTGCCAGCAGCCCCCCCAACTACGAGCAGTACTTC. Translating gives CASSPPNYEQYF. This chain joins TRBV7-9 and TRBJ2-7; D ambiguous. The ends were cut back, 5 bases at V and 3 bases at J, with 8 bases in the middle. The CDR3 has 12 amino acids. The germline CDR1 and CDR2 sequences are SEHNR and FQNEAQ (reference sequence).

The V and J genes are TRBV7-8 and TRBJ2-7, with 7 bases fitting TRBD1. Trimming at V came to 3 bases and at J to 5 bases, leaving 7 bases not matched to a gene. Per the germline V gene, CDR1 is SGHVS and CDR2 is FQNEAQ. This CDR3 is built from 14 residues. The CDR3 loop reads CASSFPGGSNEQYF. CDR3 DNA sequence: TGTGCCAGCAGCTTCCCAGGGGGTAGTAACGAGCAGTACTTC. The whole variable domain, remainder taken from reference TRBV7-8 and TRBJ2-7, is GAGVSQSPRYKVAKRGQDVALRCDPISGHVSLFWYQQALGQGPEFLTYFQNEAQLDKSGLPSDRFFAERPEGSVSTLKIQRTQQEDSAVYLCASSFPGGSNEQYFGPGTRLTVT.

The V and J genes are TRBV2 and TRBJ1-2; D may be TRBD1 (6 bases). Trimming removed 4 bases at V and 7 bases at J, with 13 bases between. In germline, CDR1 is SNHLY, CDR2 FYNNEI. The CDR3 spans 13 residues. The DNA of the CDR3 is TGTGCCAGCAGTGTTGCAGGGGAGAGTGGCTACACCTTC. Encoded protein: CASSVAGESGYTF.

This rearrangement joins TRBV30 to TRBJ1-1; D is ambiguous. Trimming shortened V by 1 base and J by 2 bases, and 8 bases separated the two germline ends. The CDR3 is made up of 13 amino acids. The germline gives CDR1 GTSNPN, CDR2 SVGIG (reference sequence). The CDR3 loop reads CAWSGAGNTEAFF. In DNA form, the CDR3 reads TGTGCCTGGAGTGGGGCAGGCAACACTGAAGCTTTCTTT.

By share of the sample, this clone is medium-sized. The rearrangement joins TRBV9 to TRBJ1-2; D is unresolved. Germline loops: CDR1 SGDLS, CDR2 YYNGEE. Trimming pared 5 bases from V and 3 bases from J, leaving 5 bases between. The CDR3 is 11 amino acids. The CDR3 here is CASRGDYGYTF. In DNA, the CDR3 is TGTGCCAGCAGGGGAGACTATGGCTACACCTTC.

This chain connects TRBV5-1 to TRBJ2-7; weak D call: TRBD2 (6 bases). The CDR3 covers 15 residues. V dropped 0 bases and J dropped 5 bases, with 15 bases sitting between them. From germline, CDR1 is SGHRS and CDR2 YFSETQ. The CDR3 DNA follows: TGCGCCAGCAGCTTGGCGGGACTCCACTTCGACGAGCAGTACTTC. Translated, it gives CASSLAGLHFDEQYF.